This T cell receptor (beta chain) was sequenced during a study of Graves' ophthalmopathy and Graves' hyperthyroidism. Overall study: Peripheral blood was collected at initial diagnosis, before any treatment.

TCR beta CDR3 regions were amplified from RNA transcripts. First-round RT-PCR used HTBI primers; second-round multiplex PCR followed. TCRdb reprocessed the multiplex PCR reads with MiXCR, giving one entry per CDR3 protein. The sample holds hundreds of thousands of distinct CDR3 sequences; about 16% are singletons and the top ten take roughly 7%. The hyperthyroidism patients, aged 18 to 65, had been newly diagnosed, with under 2 months' duration. Each diagnosis was determined on the basis of clinical symptoms, serum thyroxine, TRAb, thyroid ultrasound and orbital computed tomography. This clonotype appeared many times. Its antigen is unknown. Germline V gives CDR1 MNHNS, CDR2 SASEGT. The V end lost 6 bases, the J end lost 9 bases, and 18 bases lay between the germline ends. The length of the CDR3 is 15 residues. Study outcomes and limitations: Most expanded clonotypes from thyroid (those above 0.001 frequency) were also found in blood.

The receptor was isolated from a woman aged 18 to 35 with stable Graves' hyperthyroidism. Sequenced: peripheral blood. V usage is TRBV6-1 and J usage is TRBJ1-6, with D possibly TRBD1 on 5 matching bases. The CDR3 sequence is CASSPSPAGRSPLHF. The CDR3 coding sequence is TGTGCCAGCAGCCCGTCCCCGGCGGGGCGTTCACCCCTCCACTTT.